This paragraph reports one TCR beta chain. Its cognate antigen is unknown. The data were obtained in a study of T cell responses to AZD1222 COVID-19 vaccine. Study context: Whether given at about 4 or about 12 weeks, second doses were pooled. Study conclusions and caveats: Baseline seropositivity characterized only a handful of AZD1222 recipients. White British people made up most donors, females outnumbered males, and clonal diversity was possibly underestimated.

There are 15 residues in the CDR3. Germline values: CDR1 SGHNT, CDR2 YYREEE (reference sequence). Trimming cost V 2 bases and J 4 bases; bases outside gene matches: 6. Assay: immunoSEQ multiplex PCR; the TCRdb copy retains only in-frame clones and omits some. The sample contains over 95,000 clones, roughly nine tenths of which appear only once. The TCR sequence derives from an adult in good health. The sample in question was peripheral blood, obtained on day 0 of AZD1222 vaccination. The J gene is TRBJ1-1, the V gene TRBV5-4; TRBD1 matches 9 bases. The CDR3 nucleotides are TGTGCCAGCAGCTTACAGGGGGCTACGGCCACTGAAGCTTTCTTT. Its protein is CASSLQGATATEAFF.